The clone carrying this T cell receptor (beta chain) was detected a few times. Its matching antigen is unknown. V shed 5 bases and J shed 3 bases, with 23 bases lying between them. CDR1 SGHVS and CDR2 FQNEAQ come from the germline V gene. This CDR3 spans 17 amino acids. Using immunoSEQ multiplex PCR, the repertoire was profiled, and TCRdb retains in-frame clones only, with some absent. The sample holds 150,000 to 200,000 clones; roughly 89% are singletons and the top ten take approximately 1.8%. The data belong to a study of T cell responses to AZD1222 COVID-19 vaccine. Broader study findings: White British donors predominated, females outnumbered males, and clonal diversity was possibly underestimated.

This TCR was sampled from an adult in good health. This chain connects TRBV7-8 to TRBJ2-7; weak D call: TRBD2 (5 bases). The starting material was peripheral blood, obtained on day 0 of AZD1222 vaccination. Written as DNA, the CDR3 is TGTGCCAGCAGCGCGGCCAATTGGTGGGAGCCAAGCTACGAGCAGTACTTC. Translating it yields CASSAANWWEPSYEQYF.